These 22 T cell receptor beta chains were all obtained from the same sample, sequenced in a study of beta chain features in type 1 diabetes (dated by TCRdb to 2017 to 2018). Receptors were amplified or captured by the immunoSEQ multiplex PCR assay. All of the isolated RNA was reverse transcribed with the High Capacity cDNA Reverse Transcription Kit, so expressed TCRB transcripts were sequenced. TCRdb re-hosts the immuneACCESS table, in-frame sequences only. Its copies lack some clones; in the studies checked, an unresolved V gene accounts for under half of them, and the cause for the rest is not known. This sample gives more than 150,000 clones in total; roughly an eighth of them show up just once. 0.62% of the sample comes from the top ten. What was sequenced was central memory CD4+ T cells from blood. The receptors were gathered from a woman in her late teens or twenties in good health.

This clone was seen a few times. The chain carries TRBV28 and TRBJ1-2; TRBD1 matches at 7 bases. The CDR3 spans 16 residues. The germline CDR1 and CDR2 sequences are MDHEN and SYDVKM. The V gene end was trimmed by 5 bases and the J gene end by 4 bases; junction bases not matched to a gene: 13. The CDR3 reads CASSPPGQSPSYGYTF. The CDR3 coding sequence is TGTGCCAGCAGTCCTCCGGGACAGTCACCCTCCTATGGCTACACCTTC.

The chain uses TRBV15 and TRBJ2-1; 7 nucleotides agree with TRBD2. Losses at the gene ends were 0 bases for V and 12 bases for J; bases not matched to a gene: 17. The CDR3 covers 17 residues. CDR1 LNHNV and CDR2 YYDKDF come from the germline V gene (reference sequence). CDR3 nucleotide sequence: TGTGCCACCAGCAGAGATTTCGGGCTAGCGGCCTCCCCGGCGCAGTTCTTC. It yields the protein CATSRDFGLAASPAQFF.

This clone came up a few times. The rearrangement uses TRBV28 and TRBJ2-7; no reliable D call. Trimming stripped 3 bases from V and 4 bases from J, with 4 bases between. The CDR3 consists of 11 residues. Germline assignment: CDR1 MDHEN and CDR2 SYDVKM. For the CDR3, the DNA is TGTGCCAGCAGTTTTCGGTACGAGCAGTACTTC. Protein product: CASSFRYEQYF.

The chain joins TRBV6-1 to TRBJ2-3; a weak D match, TRBD1 (8 bases). The CDR3 has 17 amino acids. Germline CDR1 is MNHNS and CDR2 is SASEGT. Trimming left V 3 bases short and J 8 bases short, with 24 bases between. The CDR3 sequence is CASSDPRQGREFATQYF. CDR3 nucleotide sequence: TGTGCCAGCAGTGATCCGAGACAGGGGCGGGAGTTTGCTACGCAGTATTTT.

The chain couples TRBV5-1 to TRBJ1-2; D call uncertain. The CDR3 consists of 13 residues. V was cut by 4 bases and J by 3 bases, with 10 bases left in between. In germline, CDR1 is SGHRS, CDR2 YFSETQ. The CDR3: CASSPDGDYGYTF. In DNA form, the CDR3 reads TGCGCCAGCAGCCCCGACGGAGACTATGGCTACACCTTC.

This CDR3 is CASSHPLGGAGANVLTF. The CDR3 nucleotides read TGCGCCAGCAGTCACCCCCTAGGGGGAGCTGGGGCCAACGTCCTGACTTTC. The chain employs TRBV23-1 and TRBJ2-6, with D possibly being TRBD1 (6 bases). TRBV23-1 is given ORF status, its function remaining uncertain. Trimming pared 3 bases from V and 2 bases from J, leaving 14 bases between. The CDR3 is made up of 17 amino acids.

This rearrangement joins TRBV5-1 to TRBJ2-1, with a possible D match to TRBD2 (7 bases). Trimming shortened V by 4 bases and J by 5 bases, and 16 bases separated the two germline ends. Germline V gene lookup returns CDR1 SGHRS and CDR2 YFSETQ. The CDR3 consists of 15 residues. CDR3 DNA sequence: TGCGCCAGCAGCCAAAGACTAGCAGGGGACAATGAGCAGTTCTTC. Its translation: CASSQRLAGDNEQFF.

This chain links TRBV28 with TRBJ2-4; D perhaps matches TRBD2 (6 bases). The germline V and J ends were trimmed by 10 bases and 0 bases, with 13 bases remaining between them. CDR1 and CDR2 from the germline V gene are MDHEN and SYDVKM. The CDR3 contains 14 residues. In DNA, the CDR3 is TGTGCCACCCAAGGCGGGGTAGCCAAAAACATTCAGTACTTC. It translates to CATQGGVAKNIQYF.

This clone appeared a few times. The genes are TRBV29-1 and TRBJ1-1; TRBD1 aligns across 9 bases. J gave up 1 base and V 6 bases, and 18 bases lay outside the gene matches. Germline V CDR1 and CDR2: SQVTM, ANQGSEA. The CDR3 consists of 18 residues. CDR3 amino acids: CSVYDLGDDRGGNTEAFF. CDR3 nucleotide sequence: TGCAGCGTCTATGACCTGGGGGACGACAGGGGGGGGAACACTGAAGCTTTCTTT.

The genes are TRBV7-2 and TRBJ2-1; 8 bases fit TRBD2. This CDR3 has 17 amino acids. Germline CDR1 and CDR2: SGHTA and FQGNSA. Trimming at V came to 5 bases and at J to 9 bases, leaving 18 bases not matched to a gene. The CDR3 loop is CASSLGWGLDKKGEQFF. The DNA for the CDR3 is TGTGCCAGCAGCCTAGGATGGGGACTAGATAAGAAAGGTGAGCAGTTCTTC.

The chain is built from TRBV15 and TRBJ2-5, with 11 bases aligning to TRBD2. The V and J ends lost 0 bases and 4 bases, in that order; junction bases with no gene match: 7. This CDR3 has 17 amino acids. Germline V lookup: CDR1 LNHNV, CDR2 YYDKDF (reference sequence). CDR3 sequence (DNA): TGTGCCACCAGCAGAGATACTAGCGGGAGCATCGGAGAGACCCAGTACTTC. It specifies CATSRDTSGSIGETQYF.

This clone came up a few times. The sample carries other DNA sequences with the same CDR3. V usage is TRBV29-1 and J usage is TRBJ1-3; D might be TRBD1 (6 bases). This CDR3 region has 14 residues. V dropped 2 bases and J dropped 4 bases, with 12 bases sitting between them. The germline CDR1 and CDR2 sequences are SQVTM and ANQGSEA. The CDR3: CSVELGATGNTIYF. The CDR3 DNA reads TGCAGCGTTGAATTGGGGGCTACCGGAAACACCATATATTTT.

This clone was counted a few times. The chain has TRBV18 and TRBJ1-1; 8 positions agree with TRBD1. Germline V gene lookup returns CDR1 KGHSH and CDR2 LQKENI. The CDR3 is made up of 14 amino acids. The V gene end was trimmed by 6 bases and the J gene end by 4 bases; junction bases not matched to a gene: 7. The CDR3 nucleotides read TGTGCCAGCTCGCAGGGGGCTTGGGGCACTGAAGCTTTCTTT. Translating gives CASSQGAWGTEAFF.

The chain joins TRBV4-3 to TRBJ1-5; maybe TRBD1 (6 bases). The CDR3 contains 15 residues. Trimming removed 3 bases from V and 10 bases from J, with 19 bases in between. Germline CDR1 is LGHNA and CDR2 is YSLEER. This CDR3 reads CASSHHITGQQPQHF. The CDR3 DNA sequence: TGCGCCAGCAGCCATCATATAACAGGGCAACAACCCCAGCATTTT.

The V gene is TRBV28, the J gene TRBJ1-1, with D possibly TRBD1 on 5 matching bases. From germline, CDR1 is MDHEN and CDR2 SYDVKM. The CDR3 has 16 amino acids. V was pared by 8 bases and J by 0 bases, with 19 bases between. CDR3 residues: CASPVPGKSMNTEAFF. In DNA, the CDR3 is TGTGCCAGCCCGGTACCAGGGAAATCGATGAACACTGAAGCTTTCTTT.

The rearrangement links TRBV19 to TRBJ1-5, with TRBD1 matching 8 bases. Germline V lookup: CDR1 LNHDA, CDR2 SQIVND (reference sequence). The CDR3 contains 13 residues. The junction had 2 bases not matched to a gene; V was cut back by 4 bases and J by 6 bases. CDR3 nucleotide sequence: TGTGCCAGTAGTAGGACAGGGATTCAGCCCCAGCATTTT. It specifies CASSRTGIQPQHF.

This clone occurred a few times. The chain carries TRBV7-2 and TRBJ2-2; TRBD2 agrees at 8 bases. The J segment lost 4 bases and the V segment lost 6 bases, leaving 7 bases of the junction unmatched. Germline V gene lookup returns CDR1 SGHTA and CDR2 FQGNSA. CDR3 length: 15 residues. In DNA form, the CDR3 reads TGTGCCAGCAGTCCCGGGACTAGTGTCACCGGGGAGCTGTTTTTT. As protein: CASSPGTSVTGELFF.

There are a few counts of this clone. The same CDR3 can be traced to other DNA sequences in this sample. The rearrangement uses TRBV7-2 and TRBJ2-3, with 10 bases identical to TRBD2. J gave up 1 base and V 0 bases, and 1 base lay outside the gene matches. This CDR3 contains 16 residues. CDR1 and CDR2 from the germline V gene are SGHTA and FQGNSA. This CDR3 reads CASSLALAGGTDTQYF. The CDR3 DNA follows: TGTGCCAGCAGCTTAGCGCTAGCGGGGGGCACAGATACGCAGTATTTT.

The V call is TRBV19, the J call TRBJ1-1; no reliable D call. This CDR3 has 13 residues. The germline CDR1 and CDR2 sequences are LNHDA and SQIVND (reference sequence). The V gene lost 8 bases and the J gene lost 9 bases, with 19 bases spanning the gap. CDR3 loop: CASALLGAGKAFF. The CDR3, as DNA: TGTGCCAGTGCCCTCCTGGGCGCGGGAAAAGCTTTCTTT.

In its sample, this clone was seen a few times. The chain links TRBV18 to TRBJ2-5, with TRBD1 matching over 10 bases. Germline V gene lookup returns CDR1 KGHSH and CDR2 LQKENI. This CDR3 has 16 amino acids. The J segment lost 0 bases and the V segment lost 6 bases, leaving 7 bases of the junction unmatched. CDR3 DNA: TGTGCCAGCTCCCTCTCCGGGACAGGGGACCAAGAGACCCAGTACTTC. It codes for CASSLSGTGDQETQYF. Full variable domain (rest looked up from reference TRBV18 and TRBJ2-5): NAGVMQNPRHLVRRRGQEARLRCSPMKGHSHVYWYRQLPEEGLKFMVYLQKENIIDESGMPKERFSAEFPKEGPSILRIQQVVRGDSAAYFCASSLSGTGDQETQYFGPGTRLLVL.

This clone was picked up a small number of times. The rearrangement links TRBV27 to TRBJ1-5, with 12 bases aligning to TRBD1. The V gene's germline CDR1 is MNHEY and CDR2 SMNVEV (reference sequence). V lost 8 bases, J lost 6 bases, and 5 bases stayed unmatched. There are 14 residues in the CDR3. The CDR3: CASQGQGATQPQHF. CDR3 nucleotide sequence: TGTGCCAGCCAGGGACAGGGGGCAACTCAGCCCCAGCATTTT.

This clone was counted only a few times. The rearrangement joins TRBV4-2 to TRBJ2-2; 8 bases line up with TRBD2. This CDR3 region has 15 residues. Germline V gives CDR1 LGHNA, CDR2 YNFKEQ. Unmatched junction bases numbered 1, after V lost 0 bases and J lost 4 bases. CDR3: CASSQDRGGTGELFF. The CDR3 DNA sequence: TGTGCCAGCAGCCAAGACCGGGGGGGCACCGGGGAGCTGTTTTTT.